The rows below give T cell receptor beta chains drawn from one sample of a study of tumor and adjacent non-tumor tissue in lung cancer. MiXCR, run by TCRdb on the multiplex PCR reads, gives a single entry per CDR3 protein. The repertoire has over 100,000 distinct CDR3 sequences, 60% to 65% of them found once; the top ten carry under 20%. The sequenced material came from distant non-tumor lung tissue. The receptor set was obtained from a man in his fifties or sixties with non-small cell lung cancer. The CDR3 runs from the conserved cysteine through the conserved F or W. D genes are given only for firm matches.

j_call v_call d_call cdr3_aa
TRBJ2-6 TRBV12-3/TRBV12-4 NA CAGSPGTSVSGTNVLTF
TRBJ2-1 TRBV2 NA CASSEWNEQFF
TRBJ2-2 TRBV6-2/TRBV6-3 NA CASRRYGANTGELFF
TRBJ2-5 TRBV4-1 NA CASSQEAVGPETQYF
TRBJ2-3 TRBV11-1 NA CASSPGSRTDTQYF
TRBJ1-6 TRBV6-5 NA CASSKDRIYNSPLHF
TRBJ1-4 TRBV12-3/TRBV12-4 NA CASSYPGRGLLFF
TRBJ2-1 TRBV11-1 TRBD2 CASRDTLSGRAPYNEQFF
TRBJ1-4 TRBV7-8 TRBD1 CVSSTKGAWEKLFF
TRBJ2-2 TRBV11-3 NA CASSLQHLNTGVLFF
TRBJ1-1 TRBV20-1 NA CSAHGHQNTEAFF
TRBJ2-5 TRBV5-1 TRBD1 CASSYYGTGGAETQYF
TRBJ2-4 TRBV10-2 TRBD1 CASREDQTWTGFNIQYF
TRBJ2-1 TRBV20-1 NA CSATDSRRGWDEQFF
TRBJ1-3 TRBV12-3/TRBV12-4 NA CASSLAGTSQKRNTIYF
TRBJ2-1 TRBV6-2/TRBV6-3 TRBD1 CVSSYSDRGLENEQFF
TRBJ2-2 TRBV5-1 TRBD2 CASSPTGRSGELLF
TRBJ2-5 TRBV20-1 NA CSVCGFSEETQYF
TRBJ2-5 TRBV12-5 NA CASGSARTPQETQYF
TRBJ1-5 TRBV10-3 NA CAISGSKVTDNHPQHF
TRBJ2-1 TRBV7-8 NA CASSSRGSRGSYNEQFF
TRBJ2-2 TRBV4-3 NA CASTQDLPSAGKLFF
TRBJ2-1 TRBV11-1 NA CASSSYMGRGNNNEQFF
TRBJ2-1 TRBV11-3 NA CASCLERRYEQFF
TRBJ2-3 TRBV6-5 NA CASRPRNPTNTQYF
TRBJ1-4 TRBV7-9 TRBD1 CASSSARQGSEKLFF
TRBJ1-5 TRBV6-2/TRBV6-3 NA CASTDNSNQPQHF
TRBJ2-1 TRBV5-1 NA CASSLLQRAGNEQFF
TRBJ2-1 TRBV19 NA CASSIGALGEQFF
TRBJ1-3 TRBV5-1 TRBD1 CASSQTGTDSGNTIYF
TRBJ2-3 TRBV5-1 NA CASSSAGLPDTQYF
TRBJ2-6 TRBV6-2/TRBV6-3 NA CASVRIPDGASVLTF
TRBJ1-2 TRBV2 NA CASSRDNQRHGYTF
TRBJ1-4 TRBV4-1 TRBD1 CASSQDGTGTSTNEKLFF
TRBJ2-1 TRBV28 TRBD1 CASSLLRRGYNEQFF
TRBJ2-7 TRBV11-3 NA CASNLVETLSYEQYF
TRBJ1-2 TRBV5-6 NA CAIRSANYGYTF
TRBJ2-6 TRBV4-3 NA CASSRTGSGANVLTF
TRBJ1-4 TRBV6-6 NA CAGSLGRNGKLFF
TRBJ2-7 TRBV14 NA CASNGPGRGMYEQYF
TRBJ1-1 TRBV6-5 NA CASSYGIGEAFF
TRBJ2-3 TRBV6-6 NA CASESEASAEDTQYF